This T cell receptor beta chain was documented in a study of T-cell memory formation after mild COVID-19. MiXCR was run by TCRdb on the 5' RACE reads, yielding one entry per CDR3 protein. The table lists 300,000 to 350,000 distinct CDR3 sequences, approximately 14% of them singletons. In germline, CDR1 is MNHEY, CDR2 SVGAGI. The CDR3 spans 13 residues. Between the trimmed V and J ends, which lost 2 bases and 5 bases, there was a span of 7 bases. This clonotype was picked up a small number of times. V is TRBV6-5 and J is TRBJ1-5, with D uncertain. This sequence was found in a man younger than 35 who had mild COVID-19 (a few samples of this study predate the infection). Cell type and time point are not known. The specimen was PBMCs or a T cell subset sorted from them (not recorded which). CDR3: CASSYLGDQPQHF. The CDR3 nucleotides are TGTGCCAGCAGTTACCTCGGAGATCAGCCCCAGCATTTT.